This paragraph reports one T cell receptor beta chain. The antigen remains undetermined. This sample was taken from a study of blood T cells in healthy people across ages. General study points: Age showed a roughly linear inverse relationship with TCR beta diversity per million T cells.

For the second PCR, which ran for 7 to 11 cycles, a sample-barcoded 5' primer and a J-beta primer mix were used. With 12 random nucleotides, a template-switch adaptor tagged each individual cDNA molecule. TCRdb redid the calling of the 5' RACE reads with MiXCR, one entry per CDR3 protein. The sample consists of about 640,000 distinct CDR3 sequences, roughly 58% of them appearing once. CDR3 length equals 15 residues. The V gene lost 7 bases and the J gene lost 6 bases, with 22 bases spanning the gap. The V gene's germline CDR1 is SQVTM and CDR2 ANQGSEA. Sequenced input: blood. The V gene is TRBV29-1, the J gene TRBJ2-1; the D gene is possibly TRBD1 (5 bases). The origin of this receptor is a man in his 60s in good health. CDR3 DNA sequence: TGCAGCGCGGAAACCCGGCAGGGTTGGGTCAATGAGCAGTTCTTC. Its protein product is CSAETRQGWVNEQFF.